This entry lists 26 T cell receptor beta chains sequenced from one sample in a study of blood T cell repertoires in COVID-19. Using immunoSEQ multiplex PCR, the repertoire was profiled, and TCRdb retains in-frame clones only, with some absent. The sample lists about 42,000 clones; 89% were seen once. Sequencing used peripheral blood. These receptors came from a human donor in a cohort sampled during active COVID-19.

The chain couples TRBV5-6 to TRBJ2-1, with D possibly matching TRBD1 (6 bases). V lost 6 bases, J lost 6 bases, and 19 bases lay in between. The CDR3 consists of 15 residues. From germline, CDR1 is SGHDT and CDR2 YYEEEE. The CDR3 loop reads CASTMRGGRINEQFF. CDR3 coding DNA: TGTGCCAGCACTATGAGAGGGGGTCGGATCAATGAGCAGTTCTTC.

The genes are TRBV5-1 and TRBJ1-2; 9 positions agree with TRBD1. CDR3 size: 15 residues. Germline V lookup: CDR1 SGHRS, CDR2 YFSETQ. Trimming at V came to 4 bases and at J to 6 bases, leaving 10 bases not matched to a gene. DNA of the CDR3: TGCGCCAGCAGCCTCCTATGGGGACAGGGTGATGGCTACACCTTC. Translated: CASSLLWGQGDGYTF.

This chain links TRBV19 with TRBJ1-2; 8 bases fit TRBD1. Trimming took 4 bases from V and 2 from J; bases not matched to a gene: 3. CDR3 length: 14 amino acids. The germline gives CDR1 LNHDA, CDR2 SQIVND (reference sequence). DNA of the CDR3: TGTGCCAGTAGTAGAGGACAGGGAAACTATGGCTACACCTTC. It specifies CASSRGQGNYGYTF.

V usage is TRBV7-2 and J usage is TRBJ1-1, with TRBD1 identical over 7 bases. CDR3 length: 15 amino acids. After removal of 0 bases from V and 5 bases from J, the junction contained 6 bases not matched to a gene. Per germline, CDR1 SGHTA and CDR2 FQGNSA. CDR3 sequence reads: CASSLAGRGRTEAFF. DNA of the CDR3: TGTGCCAGCAGCTTAGCAGGTAGGGGGCGAACTGAAGCTTTCTTT.

This chain connects TRBV3-1 (or the pseudogene TRBV3-2) to TRBJ1-2; D remains ambiguous. The germline V and J ends were trimmed by 4 bases and 8 bases, with 26 bases remaining between them. The CDR3 extends over 17 amino acids. Germline V gene lookup returns CDR1 LGHDT and CDR2 YNNKEL (reference sequence). CDR3 amino acids: CASSPFSGIDVGRGYTF. CDR3 coding DNA: TGTGCCAGCAGCCCATTTTCAGGCATCGATGTTGGGAGGGGCTACACCTTC.

CDR3 sequence reads: CAISDPGQNEAFF. The CDR3, as DNA: TGTGCCATCAGTGATCCCGGACAGAATGAAGCTTTCTTT. The rearrangement joins TRBV10-3 to TRBJ1-1, with a possible D match to TRBD1 (6 bases). V lost 3 bases and J 7 bases, leaving 12 bases between the germline ends. CDR1 and CDR2 from the germline V gene are ENHRY and SYGVKD. The CDR3 is made up of 13 amino acids.

This rearrangement joins TRBV3-1 (or the pseudogene TRBV3-2) to TRBJ1-2; no clear D gene. Trimming removed 0 bases from V and 8 bases from J, with 10 bases in between. The germline gives CDR1 LGHDT, CDR2 YNNKEL (reference sequence). The CDR3 consists of 13 residues. The CDR3 DNA reads as TGTGCCAGCAGCCAAGATCTGATGCGGGGCTACACCTTC. Translating gives CASSQDLMRGYTF.

The rearrangement uses TRBV4-3 and TRBJ2-7, with a possible D match to TRBD1 (5 bases). V lost 0 bases and J lost 3, with 12 bases in between. This CDR3 spans 15 amino acids. The germline CDR1 and CDR2 sequences are LGHNA and YSLEER. DNA for the CDR3: TGCGCCAGCAGCCAAGAAGGCAGGGATAGCTACGAGCAGTACTTC. This sequence encodes CASSQEGRDSYEQYF.

The rearrangement links TRBV3-1 (or the pseudogene TRBV3-2) to TRBJ1-1; a possible D gene is TRBD1 (5 bases). This CDR3 has 15 amino acids. V was shortened by 1 base and J by 0 bases, with 9 bases between the two germline ends. CDR1 is LGHDT and CDR2 is YNNKEL in the germline V gene (reference sequence). The CDR3 spells CASSQGPGMNTEAFF. The CDR3 DNA reads as TGTGCCAGCAGCCAAGGTCCAGGGATGAACACTGAAGCTTTCTTT.

V gene TRBV6-5 combines with J gene TRBJ1-6; D is unclear. The CDR3 runs 14 residues. Looked up from germline, CDR1 is MNHEY and CDR2 is SVGAGI. Trimming shortened V by 0 bases and J by 10 bases, and 10 bases separated the two germline ends. The chain's CDR3 is CASSYSGLGSPLHF. The CDR3 nucleotides read TGTGCCAGCAGTTACTCTGGTCTAGGCTCACCCCTCCACTTT.

The genes are TRBV6-2 or TRBV6-3 and TRBJ1-1; D is unclear. The germline CDR1 and CDR2 sequences are MNHEY and SVGEGT. V lost 2 bases to trimming and J lost 5 bases, with 15 bases between them. CDR3 length: 15 amino acids. The CDR3 sequence is CASSYLAQLETEAFF. CDR3 DNA sequence: TGTGCCAGCAGTTACCTAGCACAGTTAGAAACTGAAGCTTTCTTT.

This clone has a handful of counts. The V gene is TRBV7-2, the J gene TRBJ1-3; perhaps TRBD1 as D (6 bases). V was shortened by 5 bases and J by 1 base, with 15 bases between the two germline ends. The CDR3 contains 16 residues. Germline V gene lookup returns CDR1 SGHTA and CDR2 FQGNSA. The chain's CDR3 is CASSRGGAGSGNTIYF. In DNA form, the CDR3 reads TGTGCCAGCAGCCGGGGGGGGGCCGGATCTGGAAACACCATATATTTT.

The chain links TRBV3-1 (or the pseudogene TRBV3-2) to TRBJ1-2; TRBD1 matches at 8 bases. Trimming took 7 bases from V and 4 from J; bases not matched to a gene: 5. The CDR3 has 13 residues. CDR1 is LGHDT, CDR2 YNNKEL, per germline (reference sequence). In nucleotides, the CDR3 is TGTGCCAGCACGCGGGGGACAGGCTATGGCTACACCTTC. It specifies CASTRGTGYGYTF.

The V gene is TRBV10-3, the J gene TRBJ1-5; 8 nucleotides match TRBD1. CDR3 size: 14 residues. The germline gives CDR1 ENHRY, CDR2 SYGVKD. Trimming at V came to 6 bases and at J to 2 bases, leaving 3 bases not matched to a gene. This chain's CDR3 is CAISTGQGNQPQHF. In nucleotides, the CDR3 is TGTGCCATCAGCACGGGACAGGGCAATCAGCCCCAGCATTTT.

V and J are TRBV29-1 and TRBJ1-5; 9 bases map to TRBD1. Looked up from germline, CDR1 is SQVTM and CDR2 is ANQGSEA. With V trimmed by 4 bases and J by 7 bases, 2 bases remained unmatched. This CDR3 is 12 amino acids long. In nucleotides, the CDR3 is TGCAGCGTTGTTGACAGGGGGCAGCCCCAGCATTTT. Its protein is CSVVDRGQPQHF.

The chain has TRBV6-5 and TRBJ1-2; 8 positions match TRBD1. The CDR3 consists of 13 residues. Germline CDR1 and CDR2: MNHEY and SVGAGI. Trimming removed 5 bases from V and 4 bases from J; junction bases left unmatched: 3. CDR3 in amino acids: CASSPTGVYGYTF. CDR3 DNA: TGTGCCAGCAGTCCGACAGGGGTCTATGGCTACACCTTC.

The chain employs TRBV19 and TRBJ2-7; 7 bases are shared with TRBD1. V lost 1 base to trimming and J lost 1 base; unmatched junction nucleotides: 4. Looked up from germline, CDR1 is LNHDA and CDR2 is SQIVND (reference sequence). The CDR3 is 15 residues long. In nucleotides, the CDR3 is TGTGCCAGTAGTATAGTGACAGGGCCATCCTACGAGCAGTACTTC. This translates into CASSIVTGPSYEQYF.

This chain's CDR3 is CASSYYEQYF. The CDR3 DNA follows: TGTGCCAGCAGCTACTACGAGCAGTACTTC. The J gene is TRBJ2-7, the V gene TRBV21-1; the listed D gene, TRBD2, was not tested against the DNA. TRBV21-1 is termed a pseudogene. This CDR3 contains 10 residues.

The rearrangement joins TRBV11-3 to TRBJ2-3; no definite D call. Looked up from germline, CDR1 is SGHNT and CDR2 is YENEEA. V lost 5 bases and J lost 8, with 17 bases in between. The CDR3 is 14 amino acids. The CDR3 DNA follows: TGTGCCAGCAGCCAAATGACTGGCGACCCTACGCAGTATTTT. Encoded protein: CASSQMTGDPTQYF.

This chain links TRBV11-2 with TRBJ1-2; D possibly corresponds to TRBD1 (6 bases). Germline V CDR1 and CDR2: SGHAT, FQNNGV. Trimming took 0 bases from V and 7 from J, leaving 21 bases between them. The CDR3 runs 17 residues. The CDR3 loop reads CASSLDRFGAGESGYTF. The DNA for the CDR3 is TGTGCCAGCAGCTTAGATCGGTTTGGGGCAGGGGAGAGTGGCTACACCTTC.

The rearrangement joins TRBV27 to TRBJ1-1, with TRBD1 as a possible D gene (6 bases). The germline V gene has CDR1 MNHEY and CDR2 SMNVEV (reference sequence). V was clipped by 3 bases and J by 4 bases, with 12 bases between them. There are 14 residues in the CDR3. CDR3 in DNA: TGTGCCAGCAGTTTTGGGGGCCCGGGCACTGAAGCTTTCTTT. It is translated as CASSFGGPGTEAFF.

The genes are TRBV4-1 and TRBJ2-7; D unresolved. Trimming removed 0 bases from V and 2 bases from J, with 11 bases in between. The CDR3 has 15 residues. Germline assignment: CDR1 MGHRA and CDR2 YSYEKL. CDR3 sequence: CASSQDKGGAYEQYF. The DNA of the CDR3 is TGCGCCAGCAGCCAAGATAAAGGCGGAGCCTACGAGCAGTACTTC.

The rearrangement uses TRBV11-2 and TRBJ1-6; TRBD1 aligns across 7 bases. The length of the CDR3 is 17 residues. With V trimmed by 5 bases and J by 6 bases, 13 bases remained unmatched. Germline assignment: CDR1 SGHAT and CDR2 FQNNGV. The CDR3 here is CASSPREGASGNSPLHF. As DNA, the CDR3 is TGTGCCAGCAGCCCCCGAGAGGGGGCATCTGGTAATTCACCCCTCCACTTT. The entire variable domain, with the rest obtained from reference TRBV11-2 and TRBJ1-6, is as follows: EAGVAQSPRYKIIEKRQSVAFWCNPISGHATLYWYQQILGQGPKLLIQFQNNGVVDDSQLPKDRFSAERLKGVDSTLKIQPAKLEDSAVYLCASSPREGASGNSPLHFGNGTRLTVT.

The chain recombines TRBV20-1 with TRBJ2-7; a weak D match, TRBD1 (7 bases). The CDR3 is made up of 16 amino acids. Germline V gene sequence: CDR1 DFQATT, CDR2 SNEGSKA (reference sequence). V lost 3 bases to trimming and J lost 4 bases, with 22 bases between them. CDR3 sequence (DNA): TGCAGTGCTAGTGACCCAAATGGAGGGGGCGGGTACGAGCAGTACTTC. As protein: CSASDPNGGGGYEQYF.

J is TRBJ1-1 and V is TRBV11-2, with unresolved D. CDR1 and CDR2 (germline): SGHAT, FQNNGV. V was shortened by 3 bases and J by 0 bases, with 11 bases between the two germline ends. The length of the CDR3 is 15 residues. Here the CDR3 reads CASSLNRAVNTEAFF. DNA of the CDR3: TGTGCCAGCAGCTTGAACAGAGCAGTGAACACTGAAGCTTTCTTT.

The J gene is TRBJ1-1, the V gene TRBV6-5; no reliable D call. V was pared by 4 bases and J by 1 base, with 10 bases between. CDR3 length: 14 amino acids. Germline lookup yields CDR1 MNHEY and CDR2 SVGAGI. CDR3 nucleotide sequence: TGTGCCAGCAGTTCGCCCAGGAAGAACACTGAAGCTTTCTTT. The encoded protein is CASSSPRKNTEAFF.